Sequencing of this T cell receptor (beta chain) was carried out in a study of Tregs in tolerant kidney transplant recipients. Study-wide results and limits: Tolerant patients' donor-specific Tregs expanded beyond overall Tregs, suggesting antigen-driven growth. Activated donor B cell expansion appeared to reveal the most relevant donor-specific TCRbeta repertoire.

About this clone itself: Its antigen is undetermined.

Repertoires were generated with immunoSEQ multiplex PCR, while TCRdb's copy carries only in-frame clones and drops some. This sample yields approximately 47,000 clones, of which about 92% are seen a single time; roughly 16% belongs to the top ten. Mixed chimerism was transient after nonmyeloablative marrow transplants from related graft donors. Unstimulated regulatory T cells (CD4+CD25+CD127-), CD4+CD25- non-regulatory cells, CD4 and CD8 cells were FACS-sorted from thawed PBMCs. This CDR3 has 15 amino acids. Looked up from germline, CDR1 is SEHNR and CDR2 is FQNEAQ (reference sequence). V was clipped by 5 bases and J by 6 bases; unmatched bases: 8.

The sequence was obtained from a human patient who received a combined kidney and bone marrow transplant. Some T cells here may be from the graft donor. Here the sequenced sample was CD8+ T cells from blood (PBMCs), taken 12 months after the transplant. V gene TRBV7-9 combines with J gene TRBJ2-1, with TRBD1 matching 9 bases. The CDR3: CASSVTGGLGNEQFF. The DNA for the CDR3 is TGTGCCAGCAGCGTAACAGGGGGCCTGGGCAATGAGCAGTTCTTC.